This record covers a single T cell receptor beta chain. No cognate antigen has been identified for it. Base quality data are lacking; no much larger clone is found one base away. Synovial fluid samples were paired with blood samples taken from the same ankylosing spondylitis patients. V loses 1 base of germline sequence and J loses 5 bases, and the interval between the two ends is 15 bases. CDR1 and CDR2, per the germline V gene, are LGHNA and YNFKEQ. Spanning cysteine to phenylalanine, the CDR3 consists of 15 amino acids. The CDR3 DNA has 45 bases and is translated from base 1. This entry belongs to a study of CD8 T cells in ankylosing spondylitis (dated by TCRdb to 2017 to 2019). Describing the broader study: To find TCR variants linked to disease, the study profiled T cell receptor beta repertoires in ankylosing spondylitis patients and healthy donors. Samples of peripheral blood were taken, and for ankylosing spondylitis patients, synovial fluid was collected as well. The full study cohort was made up of 25 ankylosing spondylitis patients and 95 to 130 healthy donors. Beyond this particular receptor, the publication reports: Some motif variants had previously been reported in the synovial fluid and blood of reactive arthritis patients, which suggests shared mechanisms of disease initiation. According to the report, matched synovial fluid samples from ankylosing spondylitis patients were significantly enriched for the disease-linked clones. A CD8+ phenotype was shown by the disease-linked clones, which were found at relatively low frequencies in peripheral blood. A TCR beta motif of eight highly homologous amino acid variants appeared characteristic of blood from ankylosing spondylitis patients.

The sequencer listed for this sample is Illumina HiSeq 2500. Quantitative 5'-RACE with molecular barcodes was used to prepare TCR beta libraries. From the authors' description of their analysis: A new computational method based on a probabilistic model of VDJ rearrangement was used to identify disease-linked TCR variants. TCRdb reprocessed the public reads (quality trimming at Q25 with fastp, clone calling with MiXCR) and kept in-frame beta chains. When rows share a CDR3 protein, they turn into one entry using the most common DNA and genes. TCRdb, rather than the study authors, made the V and J calls. Counted in this sample were roughly 150,000 distinct CDR3 sequences; roughly 34% of them appeared once. The top ten clonotypes cover around 6.2% of the sample.

The chain links TRBV4-2 with TRBJ2-7; the D gene is not confidently resolved. The clonotype was recovered from a male donor with ankylosing spondylitis. The sample was synovial fluid, either unsorted or a sorted T cell fraction (not recorded which). The CDR3 has the sequence CASSQGEGPRHEQYF. The bases read TGTGCCAGCAGCCAAGGTGAAGGACCTCGACACGAGCAGTACTTC.